This TCR beta chain was recovered during a study of blood T cell repertoires in COVID-19. Study background: The origin of the acute and convalescent COVID-19 samples was the United States, Italy and Spain. Sample material is recorded as cDNA or gDNA derived from T cells, B-cell-depleted T cells, or PBMCs.

This clone showed up just a few times. Authors' processing steps: Counts of nucleated cells, estimated from reference gene primer amplification, were obtained. Here immunoSEQ multiplex PCR was the method, and the copy in TCRdb shows in-frame clones only, minus some. The V and J calls and clone size come from that table; D and trimming were worked out from the DNA. The profile covers about 500,000 clones, with less than 90% appearing a single time and 7.5% to 9% taken by the ten largest. The junction had 7 bases not matched to a gene; V was cut back by 7 bases and J by 1 base. This CDR3 is 15 amino acids long. Germline CDR1 is KGHDR and CDR2 is SFDVKD.

This clonotype was obtained from a woman aged 45-59 years with COVID-19, enrolled during active disease. The chain joins TRBV24-1 to TRBJ1-1; TRBD1 aligns across 8 bases. The source material was peripheral blood. The CDR3 DNA reads as TGTGCCACCAGAGGACAGGGAGGGCCGAACACTGAAGCTTTCTTT. Protein sequence: CATRGQGGPNTEAFF.